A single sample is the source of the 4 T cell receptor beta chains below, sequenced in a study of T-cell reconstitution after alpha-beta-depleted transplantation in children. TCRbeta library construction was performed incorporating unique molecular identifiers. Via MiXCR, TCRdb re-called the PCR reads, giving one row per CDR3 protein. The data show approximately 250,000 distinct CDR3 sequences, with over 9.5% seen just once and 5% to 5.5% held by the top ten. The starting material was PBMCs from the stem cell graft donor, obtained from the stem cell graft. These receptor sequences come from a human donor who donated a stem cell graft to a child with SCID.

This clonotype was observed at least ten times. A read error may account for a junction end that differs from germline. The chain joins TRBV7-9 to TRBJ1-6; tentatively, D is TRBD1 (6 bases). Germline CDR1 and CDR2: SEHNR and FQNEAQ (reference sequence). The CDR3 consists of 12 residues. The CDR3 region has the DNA TGTGCCAGCAGCTTAGCGCCAGGGGACCCCAACTTT. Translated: CASSLAPGDPNF.

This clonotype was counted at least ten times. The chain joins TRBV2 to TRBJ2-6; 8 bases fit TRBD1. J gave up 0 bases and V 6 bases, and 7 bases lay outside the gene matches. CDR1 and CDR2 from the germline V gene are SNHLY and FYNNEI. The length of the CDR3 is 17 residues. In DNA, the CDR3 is TGTGCCAGCAGCTCCGGGACAGGCCTCTCTGGGGCCAACGTCCTGACTTTC. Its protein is CASSSGTGLSGANVLTF.

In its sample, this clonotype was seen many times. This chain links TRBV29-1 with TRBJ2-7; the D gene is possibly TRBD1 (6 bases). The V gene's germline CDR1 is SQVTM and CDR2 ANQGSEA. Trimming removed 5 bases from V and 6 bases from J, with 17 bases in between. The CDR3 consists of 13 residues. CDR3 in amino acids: CSVWTATPFEQYF. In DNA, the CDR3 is TGCAGCGTTTGGACAGCGACGCCCTTCGAGCAGTACTTC.

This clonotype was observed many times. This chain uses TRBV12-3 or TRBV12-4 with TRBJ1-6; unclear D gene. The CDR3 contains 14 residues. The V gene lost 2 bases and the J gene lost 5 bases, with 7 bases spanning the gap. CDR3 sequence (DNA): TGTGCCAGCAGTTTACCGCCTAATAATTCACCCCTCCACTTT. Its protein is CASSLPPNNSPLHF.